This T cell receptor beta chain is drawn from a study of cytomegalovirus exposure and HLA in healthy donors. Overall study context: HLA-typed donors were the source of approximately 88 million unique TCRs, which an early data release held.

PCR employed 60 Vbeta and 13 Jbeta primers. Sequencing used immunoSEQ multiplex PCR; TCRdb keeps in-frame clones, though not all of them. This sample carries more than 95,000 clones, with more than 0.9% going to the ten biggest clones. The CDR3 extends over 15 amino acids. The germline CDR1 and CDR2 sequences are SGHRS and YFSETQ. Trimming at V came to 3 bases and at J to 2 bases, leaving 3 bases not matched to a gene. Concerning this clone itself: Its antigen is currently unknown.

Overall study results and limits: Previous analysis showed most TCR beta V segments were productive about 90% or about 30% of the time. Presence/absence analyses supposed approximately even sequencing depth among donors.

The sequence was collected from a young man in good health and CMV-seronegative. The gene calls are TRBV5-1 and TRBJ2-3, with 10 bases lining up with TRBD1. Input material: PBMCs. CDR3 sequence reads: CASSSGTGATDTQYF. In DNA, the CDR3 is TGCGCCAGCAGCTCCGGGACAGGGGCCACAGATACGCAGTATTTT. Variable domain in full (rest from reference TRBV5-1 and TRBJ2-3): KAGVTQTPRYLIKTRGQQVTLSCSPISGHRSVSWYQQTPGQGLQFLFEYFSETQRNKGNFPGRFSGRQFSNSRSEMNVSTLELGDSALYLCASSSGTGATDTQYFGPGTRLTVL.